This T cell receptor (beta chain) was captured by sequencing in a study of shared clonotypes between healthy human individuals. With regard to this clone: What it binds is not known.

CD45RA-negative memory and CD45RA+ naive subsets were split from the CD4+ cells. Study-wide points: Sequencing depth was predicted to influence how clonotypes are shared among donors. When compared with the clonotypes that were shared by all four sorted-subset donors, the non-shared clonotypes turned out to have lower generation probabilities.

The CDR3 consists of 11 residues. Trimming removed 5 bases at V and 1 base at J, with 4 bases between. Per germline, CDR1 DFQATT and CDR2 SNEGSKA (reference sequence). The method was immunoSEQ multiplex PCR; TCRdb's version includes in-frame clones alone and lacks a portion of them. The profile covers 2 million to 2.5 million clones, with approximately 94% appearing a single time and around 0.13% taken by the ten largest. Sample: naive CD4+ T cells sorted from blood. The subset: CD45RA+ positively selected. This receptor was obtained from a man aged 18 to 29 in good health. The V call is TRBV20-1, the J call TRBJ2-3; D not resolved. CDR3 protein: CSAAGTDTQYF. The DNA of the CDR3 is TGCAGTGCTGCGGGCACAGATACGCAGTATTTT.